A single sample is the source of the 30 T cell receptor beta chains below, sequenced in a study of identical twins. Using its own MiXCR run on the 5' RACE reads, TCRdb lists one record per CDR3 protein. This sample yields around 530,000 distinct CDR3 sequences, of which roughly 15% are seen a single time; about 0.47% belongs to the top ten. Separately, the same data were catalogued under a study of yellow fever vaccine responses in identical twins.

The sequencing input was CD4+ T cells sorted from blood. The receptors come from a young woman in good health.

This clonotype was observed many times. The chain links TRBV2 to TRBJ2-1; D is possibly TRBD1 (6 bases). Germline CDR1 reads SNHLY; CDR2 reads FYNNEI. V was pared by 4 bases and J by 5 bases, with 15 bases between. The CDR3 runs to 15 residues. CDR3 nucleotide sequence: TGTGCCAGCAGTGCCCACGACAGGATCCACAATGAGCAGTTCTTC. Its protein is CASSAHDRIHNEQFF.

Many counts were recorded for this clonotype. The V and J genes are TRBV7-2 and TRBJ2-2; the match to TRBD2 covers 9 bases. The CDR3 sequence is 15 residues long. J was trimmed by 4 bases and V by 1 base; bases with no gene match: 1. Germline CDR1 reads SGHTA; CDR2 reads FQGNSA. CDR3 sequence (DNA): TGTGCCAGCAGCTTAGTTAGCGGGGGCACCGGGGAGCTGTTTTTT. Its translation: CASSLVSGGTGELFF.

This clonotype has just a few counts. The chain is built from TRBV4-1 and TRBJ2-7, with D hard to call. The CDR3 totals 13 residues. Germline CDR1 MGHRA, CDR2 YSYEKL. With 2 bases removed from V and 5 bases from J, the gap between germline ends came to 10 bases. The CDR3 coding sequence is TGCGCCAGCAGCCAACTTGGCCGCCACGAGCAGTACTTC. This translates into CASSQLGRHEQYF.

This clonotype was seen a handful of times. The CDR3 DNA reads TGTGCCAGCAGTCCTCTGGCCCGGTATTCCGAGCAGTACTTC. This encodes CASSPLARYSEQYF. The J gene is TRBJ2-7, the V gene TRBV27, with unresolved D. Germline CDR1 and CDR2: MNHEY and SMNVEV (reference sequence). V lost 5 bases and J 6 bases, leaving 17 bases between the germline ends. The CDR3 totals 14 residues.

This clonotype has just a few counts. The CDR3 DNA reads TGCGCCAGCAGCCCCGGGCATCGGCTACCTTCCTACGAGCAGTACTTC. Amino acids: CASSPGHRLPSYEQYF. The chain couples TRBV5-1 to TRBJ2-7; no firm D call. The CDR3 consists of 16 residues. Looked up from germline, CDR1 is SGHRS and CDR2 is YFSETQ. Trimming left V 4 bases short and J 1 base short, with 18 bases between.

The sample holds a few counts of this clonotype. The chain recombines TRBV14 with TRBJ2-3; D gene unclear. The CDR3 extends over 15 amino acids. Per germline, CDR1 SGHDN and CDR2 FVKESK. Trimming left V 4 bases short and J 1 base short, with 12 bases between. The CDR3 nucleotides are TGTGCCAGCAGCCCATCCCCCCCGGGCACAGATACGCAGTATTTT. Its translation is CASSPSPPGTDTQYF.

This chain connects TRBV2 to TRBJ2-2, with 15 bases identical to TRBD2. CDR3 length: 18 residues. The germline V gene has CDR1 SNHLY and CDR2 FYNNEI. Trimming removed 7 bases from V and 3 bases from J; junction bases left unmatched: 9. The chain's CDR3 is CASKRGLAGGRDTGELFF. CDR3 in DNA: TGTGCCAGCAAGAGGGGACTAGCGGGAGGTCGGGACACCGGGGAGCTGTTTTTT.

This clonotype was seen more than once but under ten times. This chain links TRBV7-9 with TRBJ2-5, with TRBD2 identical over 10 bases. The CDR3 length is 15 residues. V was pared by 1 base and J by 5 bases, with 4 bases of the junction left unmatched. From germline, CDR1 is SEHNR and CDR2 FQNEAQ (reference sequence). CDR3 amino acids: CASSLVETSGETQYF. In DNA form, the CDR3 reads TGTGCCAGCAGCTTAGTTGAGACTAGCGGGGAGACCCAGTACTTC.

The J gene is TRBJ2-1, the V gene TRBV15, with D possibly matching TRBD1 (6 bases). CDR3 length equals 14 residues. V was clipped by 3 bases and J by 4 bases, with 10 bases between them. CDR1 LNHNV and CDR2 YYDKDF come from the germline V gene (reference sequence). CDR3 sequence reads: CATSSTQGYNEQFF. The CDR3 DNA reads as TGTGCCACCAGCAGTACCCAGGGGTACAATGAGCAGTTCTTC.

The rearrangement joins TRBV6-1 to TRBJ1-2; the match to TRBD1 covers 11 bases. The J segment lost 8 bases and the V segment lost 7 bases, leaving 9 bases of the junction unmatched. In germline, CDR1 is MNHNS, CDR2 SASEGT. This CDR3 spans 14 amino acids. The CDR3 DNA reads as TGTGCCAGCAAAAGCTTGGACAGGGGGCACGGCTACACCTTC. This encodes CASKSLDRGHGYTF.

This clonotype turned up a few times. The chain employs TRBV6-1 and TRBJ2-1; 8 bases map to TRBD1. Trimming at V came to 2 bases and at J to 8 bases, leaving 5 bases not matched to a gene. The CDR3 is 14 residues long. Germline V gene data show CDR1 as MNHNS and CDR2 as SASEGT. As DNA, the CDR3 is TGTGCCAGCAGTGAACGCGGACAGGGCGATGAGCAGTTCTTC. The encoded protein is CASSERGQGDEQFF.

In nucleotides, the CDR3 is TGTGCCAGCAGCCTCTCCTTGACAGAGAATGAGCAGTTCTTC. Protein product: CASSLSLTENEQFF. The chain has TRBV3-1 and TRBJ2-1; tentatively, D is TRBD1 (5 bases). V lost 4 bases and J 7 bases, leaving 14 bases between the germline ends. The CDR3 runs to 14 residues. CDR1 and CDR2 from the germline V gene are LGHDT and YNNKEL (reference sequence).

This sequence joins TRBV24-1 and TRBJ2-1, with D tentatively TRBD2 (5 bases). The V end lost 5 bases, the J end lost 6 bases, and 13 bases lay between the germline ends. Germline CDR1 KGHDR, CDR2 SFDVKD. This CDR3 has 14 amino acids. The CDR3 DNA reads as TGTGCCACCAGTGGACTACTTGCGCCCAATGAGCAGTTCTTC. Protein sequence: CATSGLLAPNEQFF.

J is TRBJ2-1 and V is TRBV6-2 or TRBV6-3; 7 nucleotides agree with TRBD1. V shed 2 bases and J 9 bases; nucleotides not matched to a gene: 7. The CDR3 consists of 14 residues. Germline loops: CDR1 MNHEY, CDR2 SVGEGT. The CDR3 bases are TGTGCCAGCAGTTACAATCAGGGGGTGACTGAGCAGTTCTTC. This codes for CASSYNQGVTEQFF.

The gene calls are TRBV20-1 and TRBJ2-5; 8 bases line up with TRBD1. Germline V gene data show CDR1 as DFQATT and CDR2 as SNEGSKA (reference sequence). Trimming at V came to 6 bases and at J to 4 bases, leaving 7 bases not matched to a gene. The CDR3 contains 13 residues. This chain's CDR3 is CSAKETGAETQYF. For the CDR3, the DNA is TGCAGTGCCAAGGAGACAGGGGCAGAGACCCAGTACTTC.

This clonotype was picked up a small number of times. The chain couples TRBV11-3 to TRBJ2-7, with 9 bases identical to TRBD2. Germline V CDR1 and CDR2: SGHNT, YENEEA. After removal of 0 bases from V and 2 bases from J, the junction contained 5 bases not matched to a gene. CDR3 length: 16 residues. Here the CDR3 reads CASSLDLAGLPYEQYF. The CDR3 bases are TGTGCCAGCAGCTTAGATCTAGCGGGACTCCCCTACGAGCAGTACTTC.

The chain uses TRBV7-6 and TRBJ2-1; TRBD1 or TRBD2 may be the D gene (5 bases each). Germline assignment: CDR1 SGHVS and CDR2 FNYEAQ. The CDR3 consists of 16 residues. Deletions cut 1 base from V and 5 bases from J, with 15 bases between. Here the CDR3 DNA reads TGTGCCAGCAGCTTAGGGAGTCCGGGACGAAACAATGAGCAGTTCTTC. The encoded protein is CASSLGSPGRNNEQFF. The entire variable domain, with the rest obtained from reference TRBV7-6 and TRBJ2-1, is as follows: GAGVSQSPRYKVTKRGQDVALRCDPISGHVSLYWYRQALGQGPEFLTYFNYEAQQDKSGLPNDRFSAERPEGSISTLTIQRTEQRDSAMYRCASSLGSPGRNNEQFFGPGTRLTVL.

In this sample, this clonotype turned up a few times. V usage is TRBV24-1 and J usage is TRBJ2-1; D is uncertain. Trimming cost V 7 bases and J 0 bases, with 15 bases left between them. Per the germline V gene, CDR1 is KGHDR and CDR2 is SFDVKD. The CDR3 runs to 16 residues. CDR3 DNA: TGTGCCACCAGCAAGGGCGACCCGAACTCCTACAATGAGCAGTTCTTC. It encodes CATSKGDPNSYNEQFF.

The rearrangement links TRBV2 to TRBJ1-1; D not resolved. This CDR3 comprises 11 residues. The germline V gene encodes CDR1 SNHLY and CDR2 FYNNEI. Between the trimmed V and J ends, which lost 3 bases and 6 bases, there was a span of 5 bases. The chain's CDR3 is CASSDLAEAFF. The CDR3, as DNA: TGTGCCAGCAGTGATTTGGCTGAAGCTTTCTTT. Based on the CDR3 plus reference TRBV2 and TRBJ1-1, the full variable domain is EPEVTQTPSHQVTQMGQEVILRCVPISNHLYFYWYRQILGQKVEFLVSFYNNEISEKSEIFDDQFSVERPDGSNFTLKIRSTKLEDSAMYFCASSDLAEAFFGQGTRLTVV.

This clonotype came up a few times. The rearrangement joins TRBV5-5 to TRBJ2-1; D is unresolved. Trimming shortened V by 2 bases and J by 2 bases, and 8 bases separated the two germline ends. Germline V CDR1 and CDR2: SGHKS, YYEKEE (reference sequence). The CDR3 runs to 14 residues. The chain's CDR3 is CASSFSITYNEQFF. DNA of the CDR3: TGTGCCAGCAGCTTCTCGATAACCTACAATGAGCAGTTCTTC.

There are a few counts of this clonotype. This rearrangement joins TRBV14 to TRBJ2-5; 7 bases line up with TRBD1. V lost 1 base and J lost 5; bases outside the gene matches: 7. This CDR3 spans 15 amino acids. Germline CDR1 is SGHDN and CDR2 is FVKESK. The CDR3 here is CASSQVYRGVETQYF. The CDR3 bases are TGTGCCAGCAGCCAAGTATACAGGGGAGTTGAGACCCAGTACTTC. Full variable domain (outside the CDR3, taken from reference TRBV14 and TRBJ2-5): EAGVTQFPSHSVIEKGQTVTLRCDPISGHDNLYWYRRVMGKEIKFLLHFVKESKQDESGMPNNRFLAERTGGTYSTLKVQPAELEDSGVYFCASSQVYRGVETQYFGPGTRLLVL.

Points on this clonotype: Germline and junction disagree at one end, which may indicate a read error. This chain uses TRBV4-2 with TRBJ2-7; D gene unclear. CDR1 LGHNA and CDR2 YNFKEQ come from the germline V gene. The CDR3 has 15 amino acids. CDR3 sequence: CARSQDSTASYEQYF. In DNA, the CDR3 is TGTGCCAGGAGCCAAGATTCCACCGCCTCCTACGAGCAGTACTTC.

The CDR3 protein is CSAIRSGGAFDEQFF. CDR3 sequence (DNA): TGCAGTGCTATCCGCAGCGGGGGGGCCTTTGATGAGCAGTTCTTC. V usage is TRBV20-1 and J usage is TRBJ2-1; 10 nucleotides agree with TRBD2. This CDR3 spans 15 amino acids. Per the germline V gene, CDR1 is DFQATT and CDR2 is SNEGSKA (reference sequence). The V and J ends lost 4 bases and 8 bases, in that order; junction bases with no gene match: 11.

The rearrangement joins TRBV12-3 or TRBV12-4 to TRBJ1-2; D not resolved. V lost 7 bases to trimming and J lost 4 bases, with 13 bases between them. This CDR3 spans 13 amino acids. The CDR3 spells CASTPKETYGYTF. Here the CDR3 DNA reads TGTGCCAGCACCCCGAAGGAAACCTATGGCTACACCTTC.

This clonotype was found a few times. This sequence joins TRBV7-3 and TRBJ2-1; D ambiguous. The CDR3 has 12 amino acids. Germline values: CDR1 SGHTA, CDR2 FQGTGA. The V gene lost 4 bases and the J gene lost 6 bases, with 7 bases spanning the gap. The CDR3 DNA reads TGTGCCAGCAGCTCCCAGGCCAATGAGCAGTTCTTC. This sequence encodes CASSSQANEQFF.

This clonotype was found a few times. The CDR3 coding sequence is TGCAGTGCTAGACTCAACAGGGTGATCAACAATGAGCAGTTCTTC. This codes for CSARLNRVINNEQFF. The chain combines TRBV20-1 with TRBJ2-1; D perhaps matches TRBD1 (6 bases). The germline V gene encodes CDR1 DFQATT and CDR2 SNEGSKA (reference sequence). V lost 2 bases and J lost 5, with 16 bases in between. The length of the CDR3 is 15 residues.

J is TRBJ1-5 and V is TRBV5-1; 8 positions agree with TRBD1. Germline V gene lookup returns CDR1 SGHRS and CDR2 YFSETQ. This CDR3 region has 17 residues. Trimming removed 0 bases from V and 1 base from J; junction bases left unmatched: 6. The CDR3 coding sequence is TGCGCCAGCAGCTTGGGGGGCCGGACAGGGAGCAATCAGCCCCAGCATTTT. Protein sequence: CASSLGGRTGSNQPQHF.

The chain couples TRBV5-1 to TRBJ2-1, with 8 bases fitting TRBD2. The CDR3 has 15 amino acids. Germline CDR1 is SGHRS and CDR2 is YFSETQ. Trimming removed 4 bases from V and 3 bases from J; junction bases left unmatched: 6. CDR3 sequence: CASSQAGANYNEQFF. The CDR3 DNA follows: TGCGCCAGCAGCCAAGCGGGAGCCAACTACAATGAGCAGTTCTTC.

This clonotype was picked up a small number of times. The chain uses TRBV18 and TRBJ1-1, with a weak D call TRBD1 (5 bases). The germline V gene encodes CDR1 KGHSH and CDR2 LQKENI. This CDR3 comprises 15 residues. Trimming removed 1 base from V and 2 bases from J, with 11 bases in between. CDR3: CASSPLSTANTEAFF. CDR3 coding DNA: TGTGCCAGCTCACCACTCTCGACAGCAAACACTGAAGCTTTCTTT.

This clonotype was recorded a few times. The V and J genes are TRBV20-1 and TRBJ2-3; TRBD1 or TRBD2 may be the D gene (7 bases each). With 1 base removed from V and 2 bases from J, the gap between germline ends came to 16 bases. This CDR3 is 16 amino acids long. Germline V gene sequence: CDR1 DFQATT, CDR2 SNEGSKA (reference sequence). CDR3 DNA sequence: TGCAGTGCTAGAGGAGGGGGCGGGGGCCCCACAGATACGCAGTATTTT. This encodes CSARGGGGGPTDTQYF.